The TCR beta chain described here comes from a study of Ad26.COV2.S vaccination and SARS-CoV-2 variants (dated by TCRdb to the early 2020s). Some background on the complete study: Donors in the vaccine arm were drawn from COV1001, a phase I-IIa trial of Ad26.COV2.S in healthy adults that was multicentre, randomized, double-blind and placebo-controlled. Participants in the trial were split at random into five groups of five each, receiving low-dose or high-dose Ad26.COV2.S once or twice, or else placebo on both occasions. Blinding of investigators to trial group allocation was maintained during experiments and outcome assessment. A total of 32 samples were included in the TCR-sequenced set, comprising around 20 Ad26.COV2.S vaccine recipients, 5 placebo recipients and 8 SARS-CoV-2 convalescent individuals. Ad26.COV2.S was given intramuscularly at 5x10^10 or 1x10^11 viral particles, as a single shot or as two shots 56 days apart. TCRbeta repertoire sequencing served as the tool for gauging how specific and how broad the SARS-CoV-2-reactive T cell receptors were following Ad26.COV2.S vaccination. What the work shows at the level of the full study, not this receptor alone: Ad26.COV2.S recipients had higher spike-specific TCR breadth than placebo recipients (P = 0.0014). According to the authors, total T cell responses may have been underestimated by the TCR breadth and depth analyses. After vaccination, substantial breadth of spike-specific CD8+ and CD4+ T cell responses was reported. The study was not powered for comparison of responses between vaccine doses or regimens. Vaccine and placebo recipients had similar non-spike TCR breadth, a finding consistent with the vaccine containing only spike.

The immunoSEQ Assay was used to sequence TCRbeta CDR3 regions. After extraction, genomic DNA underwent amplification by bias-controlled multiplex PCR, followed by high-throughput sequencing. As for how the authors treated the data: To quantify the absolute abundance of every unique TCRbeta CDR3 region, sequences were collapsed and filtered. T cell fraction was estimated by normalization of TCRbeta template counts to usable DNA, with usable DNA being measured through amplification of reference genes present in all nucleated cells. Repertoire TCRs were annotated as SARS-CoV-2-specific when V gene, CDR3 amino acid sequence and J gene were exactly matched to a known reactive TCR set. The reference SARS-CoV-2 TCR set came from MIRA and was filtered for enrichment in COVID-19-positive ImmuneCODE repertoires, removing public or cross-reactive TCRs. Based on the MIRA antigens, annotated TCRs were further analysed at the level of specific ORF or position within ORF. Breadth was defined as the number of annotated unique rearrangements divided by the total number of unique productive rearrangements, and depth was defined as the summed frequency of the annotated unique rearrangements. Group comparisons of TCR breadth used two-sided Wilcoxon rank-sum tests. This is the immuneACCESS table as TCRdb keeps it, with only in-frame sequences that have V and J called. A part of the clones is gone; compared with another copy, unresolved V genes explain less than half, and the rest is unexplained. V and J calls and clone size come straight from that table; D and trimming were deduced from the DNA. For this sample there are 350,000 to 500,000 clones; 80% to 95% appear just once. About 4.4% of the sample goes to the ten largest clones.

The treatment or condition label on this specimen signifies: roughly 18 received Ad26.COV2.S at low or high dose, single or two shots; 5 received placebo; per-sample allocation not given. Repertoires of vaccine and placebo recipients were sequenced from samples taken on day 63 after the first injection. Between 29 July and 7 August 2020, Cohort 1b enrolled around 24 adults aged 18-55 years at one site in Boston, USA. Ad26.COV2.S consisted of a replication-incompetent adenovirus type 26 vector by which a prefusion-stabilized SARS-CoV-2 spike protein from the original Wuhan strain was expressed. Details on this clone: Its target antigen remains unknown. No clone much larger than this one lies a single base away; base qualities are absent.

The sequences come from peripheral blood, collected in a trial of Ad26.COV2.S vaccine versus placebo. This sequence originates from a person between 18 and 59 years old who received the Ad26.COV2.S COVID-19 vaccine or a placebo.

CDR3 reads: CASSAPGGAYEQYF. In nucleotides, the sequence is TGCGCCAGCAGCGCCCCGGGGGGAGCCTACGAGCAGTACTTC. The sequence joins TRBV5-1 to TRBJ2-7; 7 middle bases align to TRBD2. Trimming accounts for 4 bases at V and 2 bases at J, while the number of junction bases matched to no gene is 6. CDR1 and CDR2 (SGHRS, YFSETQ) derive from the germline V gene. The CDR3 covers 14 residues, taking in both the cysteine and the phenylalanine. The only DNA kept is the CDR3, 42 bases in frame from the first base.